Shown below are 2 T cell receptor beta chains from a single sample sequenced in a study of shared clonotypes between healthy human individuals. Clones were sequenced by immunoSEQ multiplex PCR, and TCRdb holds only the in-frame ones, with some missing. In the table there are some 1,900,000 clones, less than 95% of which are singletons. CD45RO-negative, CCR7-positively selected cells formed the naive CD8 fraction, excluding terminally differentiated effector memory CD45RA+ cells. The sequencing sample was made of naive CD8+ T cells sorted from blood. All receptors derive from a man between 18 and 29 years old in good health.

The chain uses TRBV4-1 and TRBJ2-5, with D perhaps matching TRBD2 (5 bases). The germline gives CDR1 MGHRA, CDR2 YSYEKL. Trimming left V 4 bases short and J 5 bases short, with 11 bases between. The CDR3 is 13 residues long. In nucleotides, the CDR3 is TGCGCCAGCAGCCGAGTGGGCGGGGAGACCCAGTACTTC. It codes for CASSRVGGETQYF.

DNA for the CDR3: TGTGCCATCAGTGAGTCGGGTGAGGCCTTATACGAGCAGTACTTC. Translating it yields CAISESGEALYEQYF. The chain couples TRBV10-3 to TRBJ2-7; D unresolved. The germline V gene encodes CDR1 ENHRY and CDR2 SYGVKD. The CDR3 spans 15 residues. Trimming shortened V by 0 bases and J by 4 bases, and 13 bases separated the two germline ends.